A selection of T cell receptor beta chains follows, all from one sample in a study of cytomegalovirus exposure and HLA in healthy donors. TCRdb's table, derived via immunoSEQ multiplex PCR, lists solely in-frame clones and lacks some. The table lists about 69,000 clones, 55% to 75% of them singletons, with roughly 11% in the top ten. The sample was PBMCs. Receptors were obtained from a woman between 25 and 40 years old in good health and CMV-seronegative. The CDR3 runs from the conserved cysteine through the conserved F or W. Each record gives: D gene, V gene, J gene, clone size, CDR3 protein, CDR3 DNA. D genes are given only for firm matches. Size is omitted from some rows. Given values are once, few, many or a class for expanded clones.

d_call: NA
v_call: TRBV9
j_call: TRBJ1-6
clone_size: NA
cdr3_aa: CASSRVTGSYNSPLHF
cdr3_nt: TGTGCCAGCAGCAGGGTTACGGGGAGCTATAATTCACCCCTCCACTTT

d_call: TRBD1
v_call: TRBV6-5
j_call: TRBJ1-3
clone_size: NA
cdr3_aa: CASSSPGQGAGNTIYF
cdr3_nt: TGTGCCAGCAGTTCCCCTGGACAGGGTGCAGGAAACACCATATATTTT

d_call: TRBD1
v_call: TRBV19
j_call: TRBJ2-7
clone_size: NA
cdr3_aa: CASSGDRTYEQYF
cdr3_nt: TGTGCCAGTAGTGGGGACAGAACCTACGAGCAGTACTTC

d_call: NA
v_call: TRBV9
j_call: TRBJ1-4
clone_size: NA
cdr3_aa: CASSVDSRAYEKLFF
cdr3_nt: TGTGCCAGCAGCGTAGATAGCAGGGCTTATGAAAAACTGTTTTTT

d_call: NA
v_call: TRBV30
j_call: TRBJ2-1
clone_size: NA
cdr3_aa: CAWWSELLPYNEQFF
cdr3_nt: TGTGCCTGGTGGTCCGAACTGCTCCCCTACAATGAGCAGTTCTTC

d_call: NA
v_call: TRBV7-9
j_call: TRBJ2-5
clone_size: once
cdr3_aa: CASSLVDRMQYF
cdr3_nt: TGTGCCAGCAGCTTAGTCGACAGGATGCAGTACTTC

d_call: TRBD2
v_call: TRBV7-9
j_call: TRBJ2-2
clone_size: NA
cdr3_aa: CAELAGVTNTGELFF
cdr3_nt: TGTGCCGAACTAGCGGGGGTAACGAACACCGGGGAGCTGTTTTTT

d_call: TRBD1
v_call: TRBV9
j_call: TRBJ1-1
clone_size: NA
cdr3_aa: CASSVGRTGANTEAFF
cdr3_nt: TGTGCCAGCAGCGTAGGTCGCACAGGGGCGAACACTGAAGCTTTCTTT

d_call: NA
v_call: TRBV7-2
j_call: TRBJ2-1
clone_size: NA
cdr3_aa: CASSLQSYNEQFF
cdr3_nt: TGTGCCAGCAGCTTACAATCCTACAATGAGCAGTTCTTC

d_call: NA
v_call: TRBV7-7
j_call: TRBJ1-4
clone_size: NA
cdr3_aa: CASSPLTGNEKLFF
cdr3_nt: TGTGCTAGCAGCCCCCTCACAGGGAATGAAAAACTGTTTTTT

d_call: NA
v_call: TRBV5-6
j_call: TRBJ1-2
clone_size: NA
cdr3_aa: CASSSDPGDDRLAGYTF
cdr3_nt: TGTGCCAGCAGCTCGGACCCTGGGGACGACAGGCTAGCTGGCTACACCTTC

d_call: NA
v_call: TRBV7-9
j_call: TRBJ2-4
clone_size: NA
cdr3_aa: CASSLGGARPDIQYF
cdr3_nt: TGTGCCAGCAGCTTAGGTGGGGCCCGGCCGGACATTCAGTACTTC

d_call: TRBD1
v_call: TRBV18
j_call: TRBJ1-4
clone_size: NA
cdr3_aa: CASSTSGTGNEKLFF
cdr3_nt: TGTGCCAGCTCAACTTCCGGGACAGGGAACGAAAAACTGTTTTTT

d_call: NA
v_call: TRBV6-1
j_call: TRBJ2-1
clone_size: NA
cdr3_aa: CASSEGQANDQFF
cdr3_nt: TGTGCCAGCAGTGAAGGACAGGCGAACGACCAGTTCTTC

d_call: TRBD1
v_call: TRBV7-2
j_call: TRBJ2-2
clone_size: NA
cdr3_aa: CASSPDRTNTGELFF
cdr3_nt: TGTGCCAGCAGCCCGGACAGGACGAACACCGGGGAGCTGTTTTTT

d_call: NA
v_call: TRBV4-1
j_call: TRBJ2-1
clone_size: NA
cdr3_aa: CASSPKSQGSYSEQFF
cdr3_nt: TGCGCCAGCAGCCCAAAAAGCCAGGGCTCTTATAGTGAGCAGTTCTTC

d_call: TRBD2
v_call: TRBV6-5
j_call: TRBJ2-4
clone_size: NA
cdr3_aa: CASSWGTSGAVNIQYF
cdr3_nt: TGTGCCAGCAGTTGGGGGACTAGCGGGGCGGTGAACATTCAGTACTTC

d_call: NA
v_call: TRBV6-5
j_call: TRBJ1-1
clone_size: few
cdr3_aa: CASSYSTRGYNEAFF
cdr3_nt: TGTGCCAGCAGTTACTCGACCAGGGGATATAATGAAGCTTTCTTT

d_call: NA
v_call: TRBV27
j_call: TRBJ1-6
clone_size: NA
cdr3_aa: CASSLSGVIGSPLHF
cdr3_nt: TGTGCCAGCAGTTTATCTGGAGTCATCGGTTCACCCCTCCACTTT

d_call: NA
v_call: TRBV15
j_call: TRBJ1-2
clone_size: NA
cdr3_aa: CATSRTRGYGYTF
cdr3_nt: TGTGCCACCAGCAGAACCAGGGGTTATGGCTACACCTTC

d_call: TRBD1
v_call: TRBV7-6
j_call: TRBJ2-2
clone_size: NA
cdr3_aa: CASSLPGTGNTGELFF
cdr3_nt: TGTGCCAGCAGCTTACCCGGGACAGGGAACACCGGGGAGCTGTTTTTT

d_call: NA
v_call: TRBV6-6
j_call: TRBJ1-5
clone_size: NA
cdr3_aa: CASSLVGGAGQPQHF
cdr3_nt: TGTGCCAGCAGCCTCGTAGGGGGGGCGGGTCAGCCCCAGCATTTT

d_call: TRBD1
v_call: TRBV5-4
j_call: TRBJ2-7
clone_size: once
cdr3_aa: CASRSGTGGFYEQYF
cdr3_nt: TGTGCCAGCAGATCCGGGACAGGGGGCTTCTACGAGCAGTACTTC